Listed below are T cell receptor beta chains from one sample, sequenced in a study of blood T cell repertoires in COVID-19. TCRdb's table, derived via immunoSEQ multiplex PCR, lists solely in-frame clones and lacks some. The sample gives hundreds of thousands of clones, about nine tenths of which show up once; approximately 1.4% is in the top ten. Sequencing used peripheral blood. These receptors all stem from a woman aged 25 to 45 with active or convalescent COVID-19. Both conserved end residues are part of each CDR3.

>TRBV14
CASSPTRLASTDTQYF
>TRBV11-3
CASKEVVSNYGYTF
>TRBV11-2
CASSFGGYEQYF
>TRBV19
CASSQRTQNTGELFF
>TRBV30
CAWSVLSGSLHEQYF
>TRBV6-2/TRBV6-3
CASSYRDTGELFF
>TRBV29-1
CSVPGQGIGEEKLFF
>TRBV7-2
CASSSDTGMDPSTNEELFF
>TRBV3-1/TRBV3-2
CASSHDRGGNTIYF
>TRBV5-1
CASSSQPGFDGEAFF
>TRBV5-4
CASSLVGLAVEYNEQFF
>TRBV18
CASSPSGGDQPQHF
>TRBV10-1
CASSESSGGDYEQYF
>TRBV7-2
CASSLAGLGNQPQHF
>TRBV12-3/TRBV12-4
CASSTQRNQPQHF
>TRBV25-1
CASSELGTGGSPLHF